These 8 T cell receptor beta chains originate from one sample sequenced in a study of blood T cell repertoires in COVID-19. Sequencing was performed with immunoSEQ multiplex PCR; in TCRdb, only in-frame clones are kept and a portion is missing. The table lists around 250,000 clones, approximately 85% of them singletons. Input material: PBMCs or T cells enriched from blood (not recorded which). Source of these receptors: a woman aged 45 to 65 who had been exposed to COVID-19.

The V gene is TRBV19, the J gene TRBJ2-5; no clear D gene. V lost 1 base, J lost 5 bases, and 11 bases lay in between. The CDR3 length is 14 residues. Germline V gives CDR1 LNHDA, CDR2 SQIVND (reference sequence). CDR3 protein: CASSIGPRRETQYF. CDR3 bases: TGTGCCAGTAGTATAGGTCCTCGGCGGGAGACCCAGTACTTC.

This rearrangement joins TRBV19 to TRBJ1-2; TRBD1 agrees at 9 bases. CDR1 and CDR2 (germline): LNHDA, SQIVND (reference sequence). This CDR3 is 13 amino acids long. With 8 bases clipped from V and 8 bases from J, the junction kept 9 bases outside the gene matches. In nucleotides, the CDR3 is TGTGCCAGTGTACCGGGACAGGGTACGGGCTACACCTTC. Protein product: CASVPGQGTGYTF.

The chain is built from TRBV7-2 and TRBJ2-7; the D gene is possibly TRBD1 (6 bases). This CDR3 is built from 18 residues. The germline gives CDR1 SGHTA, CDR2 FQGNSA. V was trimmed by 0 bases and J by 0 bases, leaving 18 bases between them. The CDR3 spells CASSLAGVGRGLSYEQYF. CDR3 nucleotide sequence: TGTGCCAGCAGCTTAGCAGGAGTAGGCAGGGGTCTCTCCTACGAGCAGTACTTC. Based on the CDR3 plus reference TRBV7-2 and TRBJ2-7, the full variable domain is GAGVSQSPSNKVTEKGKDVELRCDPISGHTALYWYRQSLGQGLEFLIYFQGNSAPDKSGLPSDRFSAERTGGSVSTLTIQRTQQEDSAVYLCASSLAGVGRGLSYEQYFGPGTRLTVT.

This rearrangement joins TRBV7-9 to TRBJ1-6; D remains unclear. This CDR3 comprises 16 residues. Trimming took off 5 bases at V and 0 bases at J, with 11 bases between the two ends. The germline V gene encodes CDR1 SEHNR and CDR2 FQNEAQ (reference sequence). CDR3 sequence (DNA): TGTGCCAGCAGCACCAGAACCAACTCCTATAATTCACCCCTCCACTTT. This translates into CASSTRTNSYNSPLHF. Using reference TRBV7-9 and TRBJ1-6 for the parts outside the CDR3, the full variable domain is DTGVSQNPRHKITKRGQNVTFRCDPISEHNRLYWYRQTLGQGPEFLTYFQNEAQLEKSRLLSDRFSAERPKGSFSTLEIQRTEQGDSAMYLCASSTRTNSYNSPLHFGNGTRLTVT.

The chain employs TRBV19 and TRBJ1-5; 9 nucleotides align to TRBD1. This CDR3 contains 16 residues. Germline loops: CDR1 LNHDA, CDR2 SQIVND (reference sequence). After removal of 5 bases from V and 2 bases from J, the junction contained 7 bases not matched to a gene. CDR3 protein: CASSFADRGGNQPQHF. CDR3 nucleotides: TGTGCCAGTAGTTTCGCCGACAGGGGGGGCAATCAGCCCCAGCATTTT.

The V call is TRBV5-6, the J call TRBJ1-1; 12 positions match TRBD1. CDR3 length: 16 residues. The V and J ends lost 0 bases and 8 bases, in that order; junction bases with no gene match: 8. Germline CDR1 and CDR2: SGHDT and YYEEEE. The CDR3 sequence: CASSLASGTGGGEAFF. The CDR3 bases are TGTGCCAGCAGCTTGGCCTCCGGGACAGGGGGCGGCGAAGCTTTCTTT.

CDR3 nucleotides: TGTGCCAGCAGCCCTGAGACTGATCAGCCCCAGCATTTT. This sequence encodes CASSPETDQPQHF. V is TRBV28 and J is TRBJ1-5; D is undetermined. Germline loops: CDR1 MDHEN, CDR2 SYDVKM. V was pared by 6 bases and J by 5 bases, with 11 bases between. The CDR3 consists of 13 residues.

V and J are TRBV5-1 and TRBJ2-3; D remains ambiguous. Germline CDR1 reads SGHRS; CDR2 reads YFSETQ. The CDR3 is 14 residues long. Trimming took 0 bases from V and 5 from J, leaving 10 bases between them. CDR3 DNA: TGCGCCAGCAGCTTGGGAGTAGCTAGAGATACGCAGTATTTT. It specifies CASSLGVARDTQYF.